These T cell receptor beta chains were read from a single sample in a study of Ad26.COV2.S vaccination and SARS-CoV-2 variants. Here immunoSEQ multiplex PCR was the method, and the copy in TCRdb shows in-frame clones only, minus some. The sample contains hundreds of thousands of clones, 80% to 90% of which appear only once. Material: peripheral blood, obtained in a trial of Ad26.COV2.S vaccine versus placebo. The receptors shown here come from a person aged 18-65 years who received the Ad26.COV2.S COVID-19 vaccine or a placebo. CDR3s include the opening cysteine and the closing phenylalanine or tryptophan. Each record gives: clone size, J gene, V gene, D gene, CDR3 DNA, CDR3 protein. D genes are given only for firm matches. The size field is filled for only some rows; it gives once, few, many or a size class.

abundance: -; j_gene: TRBJ2-7; v_gene: TRBV18; d_gene: -; CDR3nt: TGTGCCAGCTCACCGCCGACACTCCTTTACGAGCAGTACTTC; CDR3aa: CASSPPTLLYEQYF
abundance: -; j_gene: TRBJ1-5; v_gene: TRBV19; d_gene: -; CDR3nt: TGTGCCAGTAGTATAAGGAATGACGGTAGCAATCAGCCCCAGCATTTT; CDR3aa: CASSIRNDGSNQPQHF
abundance: -; j_gene: TRBJ2-3; v_gene: TRBV7-8; d_gene: TRBD2; CDR3nt: TGTGCCAGCAGCTTAGGTAGCGGGCCAAGCACAGATACGCAGTATTTT; CDR3aa: CASSLGSGPSTDTQYF
abundance: once; j_gene: TRBJ2-5; v_gene: TRBV6-5; d_gene: TRBD2; CDR3nt: TGTGCCAGCACCTTGAGCGGGAGCGGAGAGACCCAGTACTTC; CDR3aa: CASTLSGSGETQYF
abundance: -; j_gene: TRBJ1-1; v_gene: TRBV14; d_gene: TRBD1; CDR3nt: TGTGCCAGCAGCCGACGGGACAGTAGGACTGAAGCTTTCTTT; CDR3aa: CASSRRDSRTEAFF
abundance: -; j_gene: TRBJ1-2; v_gene: TRBV19; d_gene: -; CDR3nt: TGTGCCAGTAGTTTACGGGGCCCTGGCTACACCTTC; CDR3aa: CASSLRGPGYTF
abundance: -; j_gene: TRBJ1-2; v_gene: TRBV5-8; d_gene: -; CDR3nt: TGTGCCAGCAGCTTGCGTTTCGGGTATGGCTACACCTTC; CDR3aa: CASSLRFGYGYTF
abundance: -; j_gene: TRBJ1-6; v_gene: TRBV2; d_gene: -; CDR3nt: TGTGCCAGCAGGTCCGGCGGGAATTTGCCCCTCCACTTT; CDR3aa: CASRSGGNLPLHF
abundance: -; j_gene: TRBJ2-1; v_gene: TRBV11-2; d_gene: TRBD1; CDR3nt: TGTGCCAGCAGCCCCAGCGACAGGGATGAGCAGTTCTTC; CDR3aa: CASSPSDRDEQFF
abundance: once; j_gene: TRBJ2-5; v_gene: TRBV18; d_gene: TRBD1; CDR3nt: TGTGCCATCCTGCAGGGGGCACAAGAGACCCAGTACTTC; CDR3aa: CAILQGAQETQYF
abundance: once; j_gene: TRBJ2-1; v_gene: TRBV6-4; d_gene: -; CDR3nt: TGTGCCAGCAGTGAAAAACTAGAATCATACAATGAGCAGTTCTTC; CDR3aa: CASSEKLESYNEQFF
abundance: -; j_gene: TRBJ2-2; v_gene: TRBV19; d_gene: TRBD1; CDR3nt: TGTGCCAGGTATACAGGGGGATCGAACACCGGGGAGCTGTTTTTT; CDR3aa: CARYTGGSNTGELFF
abundance: -; j_gene: TRBJ1-4; v_gene: TRBV5-4; d_gene: -; CDR3nt: TGTGCCAGCAGCTTAGGGTCCCCTAATGAAAAACTGTTTTTT; CDR3aa: CASSLGSPNEKLFF
abundance: -; j_gene: TRBJ2-2; v_gene: TRBV5-1; d_gene: -; CDR3nt: TGCGCCAGCAGCTTGGCCGGATGGAACACCGGGGAGCTGTTTTTT; CDR3aa: CASSLAGWNTGELFF
abundance: -; j_gene: TRBJ1-2; v_gene: TRBV7-2; d_gene: TRBD1; CDR3nt: TGTGCCAGCAGCCCAGCGGGGACAGGCATCTATGGCTACACCTTC; CDR3aa: CASSPAGTGIYGYTF
abundance: -; j_gene: TRBJ2-1; v_gene: TRBV13; d_gene: TRBD2; CDR3nt: TGTGCCAGCAGCTTAGTTCTGGGACTAGTGAATGAGCAGTTCTTC; CDR3aa: CASSLVLGLVNEQFF
abundance: -; j_gene: TRBJ1-5; v_gene: TRBV7-2; d_gene: -; CDR3nt: TGTGCCAGCAGCGCGGGACATTTACGAGGTCAGCCCCAGCATTTT; CDR3aa: CASSAGHLRGQPQHF
abundance: -; j_gene: TRBJ2-5; v_gene: TRBV9; d_gene: -; CDR3nt: TGTGCCAGCAGCGTAGGGACGAACCAAGAGACCCAGTACTTC; CDR3aa: CASSVGTNQETQYF
abundance: once; j_gene: TRBJ2-7; v_gene: TRBV5-1; d_gene: -; CDR3nt: TGCGCCAGCAGCTTTTCGGCGACGGTGGGGACCTACGAGCAGTACTTC; CDR3aa: CASSFSATVGTYEQYF
abundance: -; j_gene: TRBJ1-5; v_gene: TRBV7-9; d_gene: -; CDR3nt: TGTGCCAGCAGCCGCAACAGGGATAATCAGCCCCAGCATTTT; CDR3aa: CASSRNRDNQPQHF
abundance: -; j_gene: TRBJ1-2; v_gene: TRBV6-1; d_gene: -; CDR3nt: TGTGCCAGCAGTGAATATGGTGCCAGGGAGAGTGGCTACACCTTC; CDR3aa: CASSEYGARESGYTF
abundance: few; j_gene: TRBJ1-5; v_gene: TRBV19; d_gene: -; CDR3nt: TGTGCCAGTACCCTTAGTATAGGACAGCCCCAGCATTTT; CDR3aa: CASTLSIGQPQHF
abundance: -; j_gene: TRBJ2-7; v_gene: TRBV19; d_gene: -; CDR3nt: TGTGCCAGTAGTATTAGGGGTGACCTCTACGAGCAGTACTTC; CDR3aa: CASSIRGDLYEQYF
abundance: -; j_gene: TRBJ1-5; v_gene: TRBV6-5; d_gene: -; CDR3nt: TGTGCCAGCACCTCAGGATTCAATCAGCCCCAGCATTTT; CDR3aa: CASTSGFNQPQHF
abundance: -; j_gene: TRBJ2-5; v_gene: TRBV3-1/TRBV3-2; d_gene: -; CDR3nt: TGTGCCAGCAGCCAAGATTCCGGACAAGAGACCCAGTACTTC; CDR3aa: CASSQDSGQETQYF
abundance: -; j_gene: TRBJ2-3; v_gene: TRBV18; d_gene: -; CDR3nt: TGTGCCAGCTCACCCCCGAGCACAGATACGCAGTATTTT; CDR3aa: CASSPPSTDTQYF
abundance: -; j_gene: TRBJ1-4; v_gene: TRBV5-5; d_gene: TRBD1; CDR3nt: TGTGCCAGCAGCTTGGGGACAGGTCGGGGAGAAAAACTGTTTTTT; CDR3aa: CASSLGTGRGEKLFF
abundance: -; j_gene: TRBJ2-4; v_gene: TRBV28; d_gene: TRBD2; CDR3nt: TGTGCCAGCAGGTGGACTAGGGAAAACATTCAGTACTTC; CDR3aa: CASRWTRENIQYF
abundance: -; j_gene: TRBJ2-5; v_gene: TRBV6-2/TRBV6-3; d_gene: -; CDR3nt: TGTGCCAGCAGCCAGGGGCCACCCGGGACACAGTACCAAGAGACCCAGTACTTC; CDR3aa: CASSQGPPGTQYQETQYF
abundance: -; j_gene: TRBJ2-1; v_gene: TRBV2; d_gene: -; CDR3nt: TGTGCCAGCAGTGATACCAGCGTTCCCTACAATGAGCAGTTCTTC; CDR3aa: CASSDTSVPYNEQFF
abundance: -; j_gene: TRBJ2-2; v_gene: TRBV9; d_gene: -; CDR3nt: TGTGCCAGCACCCTGACAGAAAACACCGGGGAGCTGTTTTTT; CDR3aa: CASTLTENTGELFF
abundance: -; j_gene: TRBJ1-2; v_gene: TRBV18; d_gene: -; CDR3nt: TGTGCCAGCTCACCCCCAGGGCAGGTGGAAGGTGGCTACACCTTC; CDR3aa: CASSPPGQVEGGYTF
abundance: few; j_gene: TRBJ2-7; v_gene: TRBV18; d_gene: -; CDR3nt: TGTGCCAGCTCTGGGGGGCTGATGAACGAGCAGTACTTC; CDR3aa: CASSGGLMNEQYF
abundance: -; j_gene: TRBJ2-1; v_gene: TRBV3-1/TRBV3-2; d_gene: TRBD2; CDR3nt: TGTGCCAGCAGCCAAGAGAGTATTAGCGGGGCGGACAATGAGCAGTTCTTC; CDR3aa: CASSQESISGADNEQFF
abundance: -; j_gene: TRBJ2-3; v_gene: TRBV9; d_gene: -; CDR3nt: TGTGCCAGCAGCGTGGGGGCTGATACGCAGTATTTT; CDR3aa: CASSVGADTQYF
abundance: -; j_gene: TRBJ1-2; v_gene: TRBV2; d_gene: -; CDR3nt: TGTGCCAGCAGACAAACAGGGTACAGCTACACCTTC; CDR3aa: CASRQTGYSYTF
abundance: -; j_gene: TRBJ1-1; v_gene: TRBV28; d_gene: TRBD1; CDR3nt: TGTGCCAGCAGTTATGTCACAGGGGTTGGGGACACTGAAGCTTTCTTT; CDR3aa: CASSYVTGVGDTEAFF
abundance: -; j_gene: TRBJ2-1; v_gene: TRBV27; d_gene: TRBD2; CDR3nt: TGTGCCAGCCGTCTAGCGGGAGTATATAATGAGCAGTTCTTC; CDR3aa: CASRLAGVYNEQFF
abundance: -; j_gene: TRBJ2-1; v_gene: TRBV5-1; d_gene: -; CDR3nt: TGCGCCAGCAGCTTGGGCCCTCTTACCAATGAGCAGTTCTTC; CDR3aa: CASSLGPLTNEQFF
abundance: -; j_gene: TRBJ2-1; v_gene: TRBV6-5; d_gene: -; CDR3nt: TGTGCCAGCAGTAACAATCATGACCCAAACAATGAGCAGTTCTTC; CDR3aa: CASSNNHDPNNEQFF
abundance: -; j_gene: TRBJ1-2; v_gene: TRBV11-1; d_gene: -; CDR3nt: TGTGCCAGCAGCTTATATAGGGACTATGGCTACACCTTC; CDR3aa: CASSLYRDYGYTF
abundance: -; j_gene: TRBJ1-1; v_gene: TRBV9; d_gene: -; CDR3nt: TGTGCCAGCAGCACCTATTCCGGGACGAACACTGAAGCTTTCTTT; CDR3aa: CASSTYSGTNTEAFF
abundance: -; j_gene: TRBJ2-2; v_gene: TRBV10-3; d_gene: -; CDR3nt: TGTGCCATTGGGGTAGTATCGAACACCGGGGAGCTGTTTTTT; CDR3aa: CAIGVVSNTGELFF
abundance: -; j_gene: TRBJ2-1; v_gene: TRBV2; d_gene: TRBD2; CDR3nt: TGTGCCAGCAGTGTACTAGCGGGGGGGCCTGGGTTCTTC; CDR3aa: CASSVLAGGPGFF
abundance: once; j_gene: TRBJ1-2; v_gene: TRBV18; d_gene: -; CDR3nt: TGTGCCAGCTCAACCGGCGCGGGACAAAACTTTAACTATGGCTACACCTTC; CDR3aa: CASSTGAGQNFNYGYTF
abundance: -; j_gene: TRBJ2-2; v_gene: TRBV18; d_gene: -; CDR3nt: TGTGCCAGCTCACCTTCAGCCGCCGGGGAGCTGTTTTTT; CDR3aa: CASSPSAAGELFF
abundance: -; j_gene: TRBJ1-1; v_gene: TRBV4-2; d_gene: -; CDR3nt: TGTGCCAGCAGCCCAAACAGGCAGGAGGGTACTGAAGCTTTCTTT; CDR3aa: CASSPNRQEGTEAFF